Listed here are 14 T cell receptor beta chains from one sample, sequenced in a study of shared clonotypes between healthy human individuals. Method: immunoSEQ multiplex PCR; TCRdb's copy keeps in-frame clones and lacks some. The table has hundreds of thousands of clones, around 95% seen once; the top ten hold 0.11%. CD45RO-negative CD8 cells positively selected for CCR7 made up the naive population, which excluded terminally differentiated effector memory CD45RA+ cells. The sequencing input was naive CD8+ T cells sorted from blood. These receptors were taken from a woman aged 25 to 39 in good health.

V usage is TRBV10-2 and J usage is TRBJ2-6; 9 bases match TRBD1. The V gene's germline CDR1 is WSHSY and CDR2 SAAADI. The CDR3 consists of 16 residues. V lost 11 bases to trimming and J lost 2 bases; unmatched junction nucleotides: 10. This CDR3 is CASIRDRDPGANVLTF. The CDR3 bases are TGCGCCTCCATCCGGGACAGGGACCCTGGGGCCAACGTCCTGACTTTC.

The chain has TRBV27 and TRBJ1-5, with D unresolved. The length of the CDR3 is 14 residues. Germline CDR1 MNHEY, CDR2 SMNVEV (reference sequence). Trimming took 0 bases from V and 7 from J, leaving 10 bases between them. Here the CDR3 DNA reads TGTGCCAGCAGTTTATCGTCTGGGAGGCAGCCCCAGCATTTT. It codes for CASSLSSGRQPQHF.

Concerning this clone itself: This same CDR3 is encoded by further DNA sequences in the sample. The V call is TRBV7-2, the J call TRBJ2-1; the D call may be TRBD1 or TRBD2 (5 bases each). V was shortened by 1 base and J by 0 bases, with 13 bases between the two germline ends. Germline CDR1 and CDR2: SGHTA and FQGNSA. The CDR3 is 17 residues long. The CDR3 sequence is CASSLGGLADSYNEQFF. The CDR3 DNA reads as TGTGCCAGCAGCTTAGGGGGCCTAGCTGACTCCTACAATGAGCAGTTCTTC. Together with reference TRBV7-2 and TRBJ2-1, the CDR3 gives the full variable domain: GAGVSQSPSNKVTEKGKDVELRCDPISGHTALYWYRQSLGQGLEFLIYFQGNSAPDKSGLPSDRFSAERTGGSVSTLTIQRTQQEDSAVYLCASSLGGLADSYNEQFFGPGTRLTVL.

The rearrangement joins TRBV25-1 to TRBJ1-1; D may be TRBD1 (6 bases). The V and J ends lost 3 bases and 0 bases respectively, with 20 bases between them. Germline V CDR1 and CDR2: MGHDK, SYGVNS. CDR3 size: 18 residues. CDR3 nucleotides: TGTGCCAGCAGTGATAGGACAGAAACAATCGGGATGAACACTGAAGCTTTCTTT. This codes for CASSDRTETIGMNTEAFF.

The chain has TRBV27 and TRBJ2-5; TRBD1 is a possible D gene (6 bases). V was shortened by 6 bases and J by 5 bases, with 19 bases between the two germline ends. The germline V gene has CDR1 MNHEY and CDR2 SMNVEV (reference sequence). The CDR3 is 15 amino acids. Written as DNA, the CDR3 is TGTGCCAGCAGCCCCCGACAGGATTGGGAGGAGACCCAGTACTTC. This codes for CASSPRQDWEETQYF.

This chain connects TRBV4-2 to TRBJ1-3, with D unclear. Per germline, CDR1 LGHNA and CDR2 YNFKEQ. The CDR3 consists of 15 residues. V was trimmed by 1 base and J by 0 bases, leaving 7 bases between them. Written as DNA, the CDR3 is TGTGCCAGCAGCCAAGGGGCCAGCTCTGGAAACACCATATATTTT. Protein product: CASSQGASSGNTIYF.

V usage is TRBV11-2 and J usage is TRBJ2-2; a possible D gene is TRBD1 (6 bases). V lost 5 bases and J 5 bases, leaving 18 bases between the germline ends. The CDR3 consists of 16 residues. Germline lookup yields CDR1 SGHAT and CDR2 FQNNGV. CDR3 residues: CASSGPAERGTGELFF. In nucleotides, the CDR3 is TGTGCCAGCAGCGGTCCCGCTGAGAGGGGGACCGGGGAGCTGTTTTTT.

This chain connects TRBV5-8 to TRBJ2-1, with 8 positions matching TRBD1. Germline trimming cut 4 bases from V and 6 bases from J; bases unmatched to any gene: 6. The germline V gene encodes CDR1 SGHTS and CDR2 YDEGEE. The CDR3 has 14 residues. This chain's CDR3 is CASSEVGQGNEQFF. In nucleotides, the CDR3 is TGTGCCAGCAGCGAGGTCGGACAGGGCAATGAGCAGTTCTTC.

The chain couples TRBV27 to TRBJ1-2; TRBD1 matches 9 bases. CDR1 MNHEY and CDR2 SMNVEV come from the germline V gene (reference sequence). CDR3 size: 15 residues. The V gene end was trimmed by 3 bases and the J gene end by 8 bases; junction bases not matched to a gene: 10. CDR3 region: CASSLTGGNWGGYTF. The CDR3 DNA is TGTGCCAGCAGTTTGACAGGGGGAAATTGGGGGGGCTACACCTTC.

The rearrangement uses TRBV27 and TRBJ2-1, with a tentative D call TRBD2 (6 bases). CDR3 length: 15 residues. Per the germline V gene, CDR1 is MNHEY and CDR2 is SMNVEV (reference sequence). V was trimmed by 3 bases and J by 2 bases, leaving 11 bases between them. CDR3 nucleotides: TGTGCCAGCAGTTTCGGAGGGAGCCCCTACAATGAGCAGTTCTTC. It specifies CASSFGGSPYNEQFF.

This sequence joins TRBV5-8 and TRBJ2-5, with TRBD1 matching over 10 bases. The germline V gene has CDR1 SGHTS and CDR2 YDEGEE. CDR3 length: 15 residues. Trimming removed 4 bases from V and 4 bases from J; junction bases left unmatched: 7. The CDR3 region has the DNA TGTGCCAGCAGCCCGGGACAGGGGAGTGGAGAGACCCAGTACTTC. It codes for CASSPGQGSGETQYF.

The chain has TRBV27 and TRBJ2-1, with a possible D match to TRBD2 (5 bases). Germline CDR1 is MNHEY and CDR2 is SMNVEV (reference sequence). The V gene lost 2 bases and the J gene lost 5 bases, with 16 bases spanning the gap. The CDR3 extends over 16 amino acids. The chain's CDR3 is CASSLSSGLLNNEQFF. CDR3 DNA: TGTGCCAGCAGTTTAAGTTCCGGACTCCTAAACAATGAGCAGTTCTTC.

The chain links TRBV2 to TRBJ2-7; D is uncertain. Germline V gene lookup returns CDR1 SNHLY and CDR2 FYNNEI. Trimming stripped 7 bases from V and 0 bases from J, with 10 bases between. This CDR3 comprises 13 residues. The CDR3, as DNA: TGTGCCAGCAAAGAGACGAGCTCCTACGAGCAGTACTTC. Residues: CASKETSSYEQYF. The full variable domain, in which reference TRBV2 and TRBJ2-7 provide the parts outside the CDR3, is EPEVTQTPSHQVTQMGQEVILRCVPISNHLYFYWYRQILGQKVEFLVSFYNNEISEKSEIFDDQFSVERPDGSNFTLKIRSTKLEDSAMYFCASKETSSYEQYFGPGTRLTVT.

The chain carries TRBV5-1 and TRBJ2-1, with TRBD1 identical over 8 bases. The CDR3 is made up of 14 amino acids. V shed 4 bases, J shed 9 bases, and the junction held 9 bases outside the gene matches. From germline, CDR1 is SGHRS and CDR2 YFSETQ. The CDR3 nucleotides are TGCGCCAGCAGCACCGGGACAGGTTCGGGTGAGCAGTTCTTC. Encoded protein: CASSTGTGSGEQFF.